This T cell receptor beta chain is from a study of cytomegalovirus exposure and HLA in healthy donors. PCR used 60 Vbeta primers and 13 Jbeta primers. The method was immunoSEQ multiplex PCR; TCRdb's version includes in-frame clones alone and lacks a portion of them. The sample yields 100,000 or so clones, roughly three quarters seen once. For this clone: Its cognate antigen is unknown.

Study-wide results and caveats: The study designated about 180 TCR beta chains cytomegalovirus-associated.

Germline V gene lookup returns CDR1 MDHEN and CDR2 SYDVKM. Trimming at V came to 8 bases and at J to 6 bases, leaving 14 bases not matched to a gene. CDR3 size: 16 residues. The specimen was PBMCs. This clonotype was sampled from a male donor in good health and CMV-seronegative. The chain couples TRBV28 to TRBJ1-5; 9 bases fit TRBD1. This CDR3 reads CASGDLRDRDGQPQHF. In nucleotides, the CDR3 is TGTGCCAGCGGCGACCTCCGGGACAGGGACGGTCAGCCCCAGCATTTT.